This T cell receptor beta chain was identified in a study of vaccination and CD4 T cells after COVID-19. The CDR3 runs to 16 residues. V lost 2 bases and J 4 bases, leaving 17 bases between the germline ends. Germline V gene sequence: CDR1 SGHVS, CDR2 FQNEAQ. The study sequenced cultured CD4+ T cell DNA using the Oncomine TCR Beta short-read assay. MiXCR, run by TCRdb on the PCR reads, gives a single entry per CDR3 protein. The table shows around 20,000 distinct CDR3 sequences, with roughly 46% occurring only once. Indicated treatment: roughly ten-day PBMC culture with coronavirus spike peptide pools or control peptides (ViraFEST assay). For this clonotype: The antigen is not known.

This sequence was found in a human donor who had recovered from COVID-19. The chain combines TRBV7-8 with TRBJ1-1, with D hard to call. Sample: CD4+ T cells from blood, cultured in vitro, taken before SARS-CoV-2 vaccination. CDR3 loop: CASSLLDAREVTEAFF. The CDR3 nucleotides read TGTGCCAGCAGCTTACTGGACGCACGGGAGGTCACTGAAGCTTTCTTT.